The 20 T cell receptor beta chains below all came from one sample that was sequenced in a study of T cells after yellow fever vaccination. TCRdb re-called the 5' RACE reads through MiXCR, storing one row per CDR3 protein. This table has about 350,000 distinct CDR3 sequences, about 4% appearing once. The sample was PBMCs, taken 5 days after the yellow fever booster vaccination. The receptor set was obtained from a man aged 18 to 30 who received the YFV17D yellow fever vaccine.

The CDR3 region has the DNA TGTGCCAGCAGCCCCAACGACCAATACAATGAGCAGTTCTTC. This encodes CASSPNDQYNEQFF. The chain employs TRBV5-4 and TRBJ2-1; D not resolved. The CDR3 loop spans 14 amino acids. Germline lookup yields CDR1 SGHNT and CDR2 YYREEE (reference sequence). V lost 4 bases to trimming and J lost 4 bases, with 12 bases between them.

This chain's CDR3 is CASSPTRRGPNQPQHF. CDR3 sequence (DNA): TGCGCCAGCAGCCCTACTCGGAGGGGCCCCAATCAGCCCCAGCATTTT. The V and J genes are TRBV4-1 and TRBJ1-5; perhaps TRBD1 as D (5 bases). Germline V CDR1 and CDR2: MGHRA, YSYEKL. This CDR3 is built from 16 residues. V lost 4 bases and J lost 3, with 16 bases in between.

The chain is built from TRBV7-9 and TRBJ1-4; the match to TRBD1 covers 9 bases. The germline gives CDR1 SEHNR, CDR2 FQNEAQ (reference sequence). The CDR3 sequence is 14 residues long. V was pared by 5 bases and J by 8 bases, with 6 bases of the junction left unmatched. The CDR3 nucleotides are TGTGCCAGCAGCCACAGGGGGCTGGGGGAAAAACTGTTTTTT. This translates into CASSHRGLGEKLFF.

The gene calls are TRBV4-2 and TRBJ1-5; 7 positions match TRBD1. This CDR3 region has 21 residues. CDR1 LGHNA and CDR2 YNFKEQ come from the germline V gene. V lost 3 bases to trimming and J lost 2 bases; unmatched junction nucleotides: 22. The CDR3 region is CASSHYLTPGQIFIGNQPQHF. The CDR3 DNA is TGTGCCAGCAGCCATTACCTGACTCCGGGACAGATTTTTATTGGCAATCAGCCCCAGCATTTT.

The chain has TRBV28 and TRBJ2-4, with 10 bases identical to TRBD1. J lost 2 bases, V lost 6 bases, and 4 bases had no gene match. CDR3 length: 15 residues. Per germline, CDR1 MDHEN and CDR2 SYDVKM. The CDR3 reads CASSGQGVTKNIQYF. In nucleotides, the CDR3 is TGTGCCAGCAGCGGACAGGGGGTGACCAAAAACATTCAGTACTTC. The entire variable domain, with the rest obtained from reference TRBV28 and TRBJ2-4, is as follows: DVKVTQSSRYLVKRTGEKVFLECVQDMDHENMFWYRQDPGLGLRLIYFSYDVKMKEKGDIPEGYSVSREKKERFSLILESASTNQTSMYLCASSGQGVTKNIQYFGAGTRLSVL.

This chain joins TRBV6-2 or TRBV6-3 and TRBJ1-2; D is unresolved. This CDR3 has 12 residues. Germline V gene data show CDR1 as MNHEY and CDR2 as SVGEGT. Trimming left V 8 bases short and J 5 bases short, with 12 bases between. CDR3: CASAGGIYGYTF. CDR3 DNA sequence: TGTGCCAGCGCCGGCGGAATATATGGCTACACCTTC.

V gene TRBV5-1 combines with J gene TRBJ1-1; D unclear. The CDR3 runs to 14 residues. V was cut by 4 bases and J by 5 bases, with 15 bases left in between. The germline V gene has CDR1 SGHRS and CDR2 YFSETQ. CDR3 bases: TGCGCCAGCAGCACCGACACGGTGCGGACTGAAGCTTTCTTT. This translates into CASSTDTVRTEAFF.

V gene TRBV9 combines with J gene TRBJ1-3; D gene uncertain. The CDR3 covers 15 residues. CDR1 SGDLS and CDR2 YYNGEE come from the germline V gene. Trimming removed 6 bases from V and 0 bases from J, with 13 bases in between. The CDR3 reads CASNPGRISGNTIYF. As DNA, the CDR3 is TGTGCCAGCAACCCCGGACGCATCTCTGGAAACACCATATATTTT.

Here the CDR3 reads CASSSRTVSEQYF. The CDR3 nucleotides are TGTGCCAGCAGCTCCCGGACAGTGAGCGAGCAGTACTTC. The chain recombines TRBV7-2 with TRBJ2-7; maybe TRBD1 (6 bases). Trimming took 4 bases from V and 6 from J, leaving 13 bases between them. The CDR3 is 13 amino acids. Germline CDR1 SGHTA, CDR2 FQGNSA.

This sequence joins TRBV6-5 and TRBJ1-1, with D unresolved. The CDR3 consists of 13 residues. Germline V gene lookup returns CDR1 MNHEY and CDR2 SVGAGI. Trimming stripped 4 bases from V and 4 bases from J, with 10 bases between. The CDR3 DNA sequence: TGTGCCAGCAGTTTCGGGATGGGCACTGAAGCTTTCTTT. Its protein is CASSFGMGTEAFF.

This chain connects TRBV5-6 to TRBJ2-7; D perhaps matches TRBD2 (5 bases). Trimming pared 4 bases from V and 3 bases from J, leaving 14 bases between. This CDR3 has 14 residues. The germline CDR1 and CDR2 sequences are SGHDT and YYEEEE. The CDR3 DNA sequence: TGTGCCAGCAGCCTAGTTCGGGGAGTCTACGAGCAGTACTTC. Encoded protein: CASSLVRGVYEQYF.

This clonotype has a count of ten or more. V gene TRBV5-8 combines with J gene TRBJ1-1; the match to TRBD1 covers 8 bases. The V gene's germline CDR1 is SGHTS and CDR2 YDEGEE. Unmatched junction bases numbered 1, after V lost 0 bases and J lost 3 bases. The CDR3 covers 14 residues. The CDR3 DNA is TGTGCCAGCAGCTTGGAGACAGGGGACACTGAAGCTTTCTTT. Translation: CASSLETGDTEAFF.

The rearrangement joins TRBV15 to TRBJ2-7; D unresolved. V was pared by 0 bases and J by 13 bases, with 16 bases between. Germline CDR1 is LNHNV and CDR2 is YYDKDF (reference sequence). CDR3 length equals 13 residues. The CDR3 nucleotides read TGTGCCACCAGCAGAGACCATCAAGGACGTGCATACGTC. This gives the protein CATSRDHQGRAYV.

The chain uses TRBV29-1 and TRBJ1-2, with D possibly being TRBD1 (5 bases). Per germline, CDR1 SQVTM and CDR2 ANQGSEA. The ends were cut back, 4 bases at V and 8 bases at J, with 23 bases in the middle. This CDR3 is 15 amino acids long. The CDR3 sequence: CSVVKSPRGAEGYTF. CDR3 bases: TGCAGCGTTGTGAAGTCCCCTCGTGGGGCAGAGGGCTACACCTTC.

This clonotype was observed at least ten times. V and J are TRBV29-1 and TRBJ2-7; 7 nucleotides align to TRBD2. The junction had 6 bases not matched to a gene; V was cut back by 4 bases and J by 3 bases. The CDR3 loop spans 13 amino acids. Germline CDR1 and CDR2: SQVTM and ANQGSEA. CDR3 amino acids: CSVAVGGGYEQYV. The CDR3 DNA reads TGCAGCGTTGCTGTTGGCGGGGGCTACGAGCAGTACGTC.

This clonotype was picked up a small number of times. The CDR3 loop reads CASSLGDRGGGANVLTF. DNA for the CDR3: TGCGCCAGCAGCTTGGGAGACAGGGGAGGTGGGGCCAACGTCCTGACTTTC. This chain uses TRBV5-1 with TRBJ2-6, with 8 bases fitting TRBD1. From germline, CDR1 is SGHRS and CDR2 YFSETQ. The CDR3 covers 17 residues. The ends lost 0 bases at V and 3 bases at J; junction bases unmatched: 5.

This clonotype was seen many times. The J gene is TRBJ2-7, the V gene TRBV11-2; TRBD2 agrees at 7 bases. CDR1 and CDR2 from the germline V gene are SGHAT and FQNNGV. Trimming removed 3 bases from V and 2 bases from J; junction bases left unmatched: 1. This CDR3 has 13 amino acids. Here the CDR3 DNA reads TGTGCCAGCAGCTTCAGCGGGGCCTACGAGCAGTACGTC. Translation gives CASSFSGAYEQYV.

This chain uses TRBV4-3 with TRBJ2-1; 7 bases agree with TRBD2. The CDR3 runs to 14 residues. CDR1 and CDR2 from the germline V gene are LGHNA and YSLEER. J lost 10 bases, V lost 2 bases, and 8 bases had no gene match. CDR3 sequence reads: CASSQLRAGDEQFF. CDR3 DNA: TGCGCCAGCAGCCAACTTAGGGCGGGGGACGAGCAGTTCTTC.

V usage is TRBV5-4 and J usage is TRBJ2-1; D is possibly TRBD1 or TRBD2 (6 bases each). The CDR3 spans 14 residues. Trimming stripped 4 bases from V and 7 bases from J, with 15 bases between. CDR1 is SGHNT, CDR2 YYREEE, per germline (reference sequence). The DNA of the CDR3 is TGTGCCAGCAGCGGGCCAGGGGACTTGAATGAGCAGTTCTTC. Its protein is CASSGPGDLNEQFF.

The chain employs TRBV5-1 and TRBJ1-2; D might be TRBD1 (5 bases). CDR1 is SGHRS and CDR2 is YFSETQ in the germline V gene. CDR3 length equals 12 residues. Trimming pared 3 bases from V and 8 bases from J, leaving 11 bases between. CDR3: CASSWDLRGYTF. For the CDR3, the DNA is TGCGCCAGCAGCTGGGACCTGCGGGGCTACACCTTC.